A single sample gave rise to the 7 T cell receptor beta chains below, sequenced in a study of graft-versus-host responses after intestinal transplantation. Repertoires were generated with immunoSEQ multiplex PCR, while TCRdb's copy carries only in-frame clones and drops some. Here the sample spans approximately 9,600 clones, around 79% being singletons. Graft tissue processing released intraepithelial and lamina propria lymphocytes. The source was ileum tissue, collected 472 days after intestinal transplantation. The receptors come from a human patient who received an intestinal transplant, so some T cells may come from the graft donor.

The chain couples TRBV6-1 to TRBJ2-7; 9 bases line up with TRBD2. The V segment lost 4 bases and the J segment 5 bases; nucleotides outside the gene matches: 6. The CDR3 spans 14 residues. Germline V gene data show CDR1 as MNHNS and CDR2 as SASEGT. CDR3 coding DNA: TGTGCCAGCAGTGGGAGCGGGGGGCGAGACGAGCAGTACTTC. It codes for CASSGSGGRDEQYF.

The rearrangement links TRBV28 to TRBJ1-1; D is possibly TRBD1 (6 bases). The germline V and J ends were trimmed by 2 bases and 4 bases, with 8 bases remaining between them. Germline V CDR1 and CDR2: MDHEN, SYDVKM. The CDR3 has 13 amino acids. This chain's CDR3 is CASSLRRGTEAFF. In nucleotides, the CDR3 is TGTGCCAGCAGTTTACGCAGGGGCACTGAAGCTTTCTTT.

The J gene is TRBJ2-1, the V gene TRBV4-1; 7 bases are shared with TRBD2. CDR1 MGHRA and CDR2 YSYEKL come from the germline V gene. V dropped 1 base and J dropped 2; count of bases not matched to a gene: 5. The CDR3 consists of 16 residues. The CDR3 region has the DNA TGCGCCAGCAGCCAAGTCCCAGCGGGGCCCTACAATGAGCAGTTCTTC. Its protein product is CASSQVPAGPYNEQFF.

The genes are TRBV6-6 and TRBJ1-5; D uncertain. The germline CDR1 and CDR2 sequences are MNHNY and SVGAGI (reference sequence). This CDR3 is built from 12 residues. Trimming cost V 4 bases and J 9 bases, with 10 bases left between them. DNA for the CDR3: TGTGCCAGCAGTTCCGGGTTTTGGCCCCAGCATTTT. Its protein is CASSSGFWPQHF.

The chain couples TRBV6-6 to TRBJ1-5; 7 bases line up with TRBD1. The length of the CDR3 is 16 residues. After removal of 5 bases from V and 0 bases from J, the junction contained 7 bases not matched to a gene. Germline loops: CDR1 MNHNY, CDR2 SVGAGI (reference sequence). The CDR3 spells CASSPPTGISNQPQHF. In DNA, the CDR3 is TGTGCCAGCAGTCCTCCGACAGGGATTAGCAATCAGCCCCAGCATTTT.

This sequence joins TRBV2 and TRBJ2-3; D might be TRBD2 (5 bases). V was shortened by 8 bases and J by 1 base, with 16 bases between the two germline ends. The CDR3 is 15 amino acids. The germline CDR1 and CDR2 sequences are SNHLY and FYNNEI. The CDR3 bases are TGTGCCAGCGGTGGGCTGAAGGGAGGCACAGATACGCAGTATTTT. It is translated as CASGGLKGGTDTQYF.

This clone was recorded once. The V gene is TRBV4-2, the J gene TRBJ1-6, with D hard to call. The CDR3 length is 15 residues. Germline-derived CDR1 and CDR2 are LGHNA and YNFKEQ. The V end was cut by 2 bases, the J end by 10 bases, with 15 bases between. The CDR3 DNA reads TGTGCCAGCAGCCAAAGACTCCAGGATGTCTCACCCCTCCACTTT. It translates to CASSQRLQDVSPLHF.